This entry lists 20 T cell receptor beta chains sequenced from one sample in a study of T cells in Graves' hyperthyroidism and ophthalmopathy. TCR beta CDR3 regions were amplified from RNA. TCR CDR3 regions were first amplified by RT-PCR with HTBI primers. TCRdb re-derived calls from the multiplex PCR reads in MiXCR, one entry per CDR3 protein. The data contain 500,000 to 600,000 distinct CDR3 sequences, 15% to 20% of them singletons. Sequenced sample: blood. These receptors were collected from a man aged 35 to 55 with Graves' ophthalmopathy.

This clonotype was recorded at least ten times. The chain couples TRBV7-8 to TRBJ2-1; TRBD2 matches 7 bases. Germline CDR1 and CDR2: SGHVS and FQNEAQ. Trimming took 4 bases from V and 8 from J; bases not matched to a gene: 11. This CDR3 is built from 15 residues. The CDR3 spells CASSSTGGTMDEQFF. CDR3 DNA: TGTGCCAGCAGCTCGACCGGGGGGACTATGGATGAGCAGTTCTTC.

CDR3 in amino acids: CASSLGLAGEGKTQYF. CDR3 nucleotide sequence: TGTGCCAGCAGCTTGGGACTAGCGGGAGAGGGAAAGACCCAGTACTTC. The gene calls are TRBV9 and TRBJ2-5; 14 bases agree with TRBD2. This CDR3 comprises 16 residues. The junction had 8 bases not matched to a gene; V was cut back by 4 bases and J by 6 bases. Germline loops: CDR1 SGDLS, CDR2 YYNGEE.

V and J are TRBV6-2 or TRBV6-3 and TRBJ1-6; D remains ambiguous. The CDR3 covers 11 residues. Germline values: CDR1 MNHEY, CDR2 SVGEGT. The germline V and J ends were trimmed by 6 bases and 10 bases, with 7 bases remaining between them. The CDR3 protein is CASSQSSPLHF. The DNA for the CDR3 is TGTGCCAGCAGCCAGAGCTCACCCCTCCACTTT.

In this sample, this clonotype turned up many times. The V gene is TRBV29-1, the J gene TRBJ2-3; 7 bases map to TRBD2. The trim removed 6 bases at V and 1 base at J, leaving 4 bases unmatched. The CDR3 spans 13 residues. Germline CDR1 SQVTM, CDR2 ANQGSEA. CDR3 region: CSVGGAGTDTQYF. In DNA, the CDR3 is TGCAGCGTGGGAGGGGCAGGCACAGATACGCAGTATTTT.

The V and J genes are TRBV5-6 and TRBJ1-6; tentatively, D is TRBD1 (6 bases). The length of the CDR3 is 17 residues. V was pared by 3 bases and J by 7 bases, with 20 bases between. The germline CDR1 and CDR2 sequences are SGHDT and YYEEEE. The CDR3 region is CASSYPGGGQVNSPLHF. The CDR3 DNA is TGTGCCAGCAGCTACCCGGGAGGGGGACAAGTCAATTCACCCCTCCACTTT.

This clonotype was detected only once. J is TRBJ2-1 and V is TRBV9, with a tentative D call TRBD2 (6 bases). Trimming removed 4 bases at V and 4 bases at J, with 21 bases between. Germline V gives CDR1 SGDLS, CDR2 YYNGEE. The CDR3 runs 17 residues. The CDR3 sequence is CASSSQVGGGPYNEQFF. The CDR3 DNA is TGTGCCAGCAGCTCCCAGGTCGGGGGAGGACCATACAATGAGCAGTTCTTC.

In its sample, this clonotype was seen many times. The J gene is TRBJ2-3, the V gene TRBV11-2, with 12 bases identical to TRBD2. Trimming at V came to 5 bases and at J to 9 bases, leaving 6 bases not matched to a gene. Germline lookup yields CDR1 SGHAT and CDR2 FQNNGV. This CDR3 has 14 residues. CDR3 in DNA: TGTGCCAGCAGCCCTAGACTAGCGGGAGACACGCAGTATTTT. Translated: CASSPRLAGDTQYF.

This clonotype appeared a single time. This chain joins TRBV5-1 and TRBJ2-5; the D gene is possibly TRBD2 (6 bases). Germline assignment: CDR1 SGHRS and CDR2 YFSETQ. This CDR3 has 15 residues. V was clipped by 0 bases and J by 0 bases, with 9 bases between them. DNA for the CDR3: TGCGCCAGCAGCTTGGGTGGGGACTACCAAGAGACCCAGTACTTC. It specifies CASSLGGDYQETQYF.

A remark on this clonotype: This sequence may be a read error, since a much larger clone differs from it by one base. The CDR3 ends on some other residue instead of the conserved phenylalanine or tryptophan, so this is likely a read error. The genes are TRBV6-1 and TRBJ1-1; TRBD1 agrees at 9 bases. The germline V gene has CDR1 MNHNS and CDR2 SASEGT. The CDR3 spans 16 residues. The V and J ends lost 6 bases and 1 base, in that order; junction bases with no gene match: 9. CDR3 nucleotide sequence: TGTGCCAGCAGCGGGACAGGGTGGGAGAAGAACACTGAAGCTTTCTCT. Encoded protein: CASSGTGWEKNTEAFS.

The chain joins TRBV20-1 to TRBJ2-1; 7 nucleotides match TRBD2. The CDR3 spans 15 residues. Germline assignment: CDR1 DFQATT and CDR2 SNEGSKA (reference sequence). J was trimmed by 2 bases and V by 0 bases; bases with no gene match: 4. The CDR3 DNA reads as TGCAGTGCTAGAGATTGGCTAGCGGCCTACAATGAGCAGTTCTTC. This sequence encodes CSARDWLAAYNEQFF.

The J gene is TRBJ2-2, the V gene TRBV7-9, with 9 bases that match TRBD1. V lost 0 bases and J lost 14; bases outside the gene matches: 4. Germline CDR1 is SEHNR and CDR2 is FQNEAQ (reference sequence). The CDR3 is 13 amino acids. CDR3 bases: TGTGCCAGCAGCTTAGCGGGACAGGGAATCCTGTTTTTT. Encoded protein: CASSLAGQGILFF.

This clonotype has at least ten counts. The CDR3 DNA is TGTGCCAGCAATCGGGGGGGGAACACCGGGGAGCTGTTTTTT. It is translated as CASNRGGNTGELFF. This sequence joins TRBV2 and TRBJ2-2; TRBD2 matches at 8 bases. The length of the CDR3 is 14 residues. With V trimmed by 7 bases and J by 1 base, 2 bases remained unmatched. Germline assignment: CDR1 SNHLY and CDR2 FYNNEI.

This clonotype was counted many times. The gene calls are TRBV12-3 or TRBV12-4 and TRBJ2-7; possibly TRBD1 for D (6 bases). The ends were cut back, 4 bases at V and 6 bases at J, with 10 bases in the middle. The CDR3 length is 12 residues. The CDR3 sequence is CASSSRGLEQYF. Written as DNA, the CDR3 is TGTGCCAGCAGTTCCAGGGGTCTCGAGCAGTACTTC.

J is TRBJ2-2 and V is TRBV5-1; 11 bases are a match to TRBD2. The J segment lost 1 base and the V segment lost 6 bases, leaving 8 bases of the junction unmatched. This CDR3 has 17 residues. Germline CDR1 is SGHRS and CDR2 is YFSETQ. DNA of the CDR3: TGCGCCAGCAAAACTAGCGGGAGATTTCAGAACACCGGGGAGCTGTTTTTT. It is translated as CASKTSGRFQNTGELFF.

The CDR3 loop reads CASSLKGEGTQYF. Here the CDR3 DNA reads TGTGCCAGCAGCTTAAAAGGGGAAGGGACCCAGTACTTC. This rearrangement joins TRBV7-8 to TRBJ2-5, with D tentatively TRBD1 (5 bases). V lost 2 bases and J 7 bases, leaving 11 bases between the germline ends. The germline V gene has CDR1 SGHVS and CDR2 FQNEAQ. The CDR3 loop spans 13 amino acids.

Regarding this clonotype: A much larger clone is a single base away; this may be a read error. V gene TRBV7-3 combines with J gene TRBJ1-6, with a weak D call TRBD1 (6 bases). The CDR3 is 15 amino acids. Germline V gene sequence: CDR1 SGHTA, CDR2 FQGTGA. The DNA for the CDR3 is TGTGCCAGCAGCTTATATGGGGGGCAAAATTCACCCCCCCACTTT. This translates into CASSLYGGQNSPPHF.

The sample holds a few counts of this clonotype. The V gene is TRBV6-8, the J gene TRBJ2-1; TRBD2 might be the D (6 bases). Germline CDR1 is MNHGY and CDR2 is SAAAGT. Trimming removed 2 bases from V and 9 bases from J, with 11 bases in between. This CDR3 comprises 13 residues. Written as DNA, the CDR3 is TGTGCCAGCAGTTACGGGGGGACGGGTGAGCAGTTCTTC. Protein: CASSYGGTGEQFF.

Many counts were recorded for this clonotype. The chain links TRBV18 to TRBJ1-3; the D is unclear. Germline V CDR1 and CDR2: KGHSH, LQKENI. CDR3 size: 15 residues. Between the trimmed V and J ends, which lost 6 bases and 0 bases, there was a span of 12 bases. The CDR3 region has the DNA TGTGCCAGCTCTCCTCACCGGGACTCTGGAAACACCATATATTTT. Translation: CASSPHRDSGNTIYF.

The chain couples TRBV2 to TRBJ2-1; 10 bases agree with TRBD2. This CDR3 spans 19 amino acids. V was clipped by 5 bases and J by 8 bases; unmatched bases: 21. Germline loops: CDR1 SNHLY, CDR2 FYNNEI. In DNA form, the CDR3 reads TGTGCCAGCAGTAATAAGCGGGAGGGCCTCTCTGTGGTCGAACATGAGCAGTTCTTC. This sequence encodes CASSNKREGLSVVEHEQFF.

V gene TRBV6-5 combines with J gene TRBJ2-2; D is possibly TRBD2 (6 bases). Germline lookup yields CDR1 MNHEY and CDR2 SVGAGI. The CDR3 totals 15 residues. V lost 2 bases to trimming and J lost 2 bases, with 9 bases between them. CDR3 in DNA: TGTGCCAGCAGTTACGGGACTTACAACACCGGGGAGCTGTTTTTT. This encodes CASSYGTYNTGELFF.